Following are 19 T cell receptor beta chains from one sample sequenced in a study of blood T cell repertoires in COVID-19. Only in-frame clones appear in the TCRdb table, and some are missing; sequencing was by immunoSEQ multiplex PCR. The sample has 250,000 or so clones, around 93% seen once. The source material was PBMCs or T cells enriched from blood (not recorded which). The source of these receptors is a man aged 40-49 years who had been exposed to COVID-19.

V gene TRBV6-4 combines with J gene TRBJ2-3, with 11 bases aligning to TRBD2. Germline loops: CDR1 MRHNA, CDR2 SNTAGT. After removal of 6 bases from V and 4 bases from J, the junction contained 12 bases not matched to a gene. This CDR3 is built from 17 residues. This chain's CDR3 is CASSEKNSGRAADTQYF. The CDR3 DNA is TGTGCCAGCAGCGAAAAGAATAGCGGGAGGGCCGCAGATACGCAGTATTTT.

Regarding this clone: One end of the junction is discordant with germline, which a read error may explain. The chain combines TRBV28 with TRBJ1-1; D unclear. The CDR3 runs 13 residues. Germline values: CDR1 MDHEN, CDR2 SYDVKM. The CDR3 DNA is TGTGCCAGCAGTTTAACGGGGAACGCTGAAGCTTTCTTT. Its translation: CASSLTGNAEAFF.

The V call is TRBV7-2, the J call TRBJ2-1, with 10 bases lining up with TRBD1. In germline, CDR1 is SGHTA, CDR2 FQGNSA. Trimming removed 2 bases from V and 4 bases from J; junction bases left unmatched: 2. The CDR3 sequence is 15 residues long. CDR3 nucleotide sequence: TGTGCCAGCAGCTTAACGGGACAGGGGTACAATGAGCAGTTCTTC. Protein: CASSLTGQGYNEQFF.

The CDR3 region has the DNA TGTGCCACCAGTGAGGTAGCGGGAGGGCCGGAGTCCACAGATACGCAGTATTTT. It encodes CATSEVAGGPESTDTQYF. The J gene is TRBJ2-3, the V gene TRBV24-1; 11 bases fit TRBD2. Germline CDR1 reads KGHDR; CDR2 reads SFDVKD. The junction had 10 bases not matched to a gene; V was cut back by 4 bases and J by 2 bases. The length of the CDR3 is 18 residues.

This chain connects TRBV7-2 to TRBJ2-7; 8 bases are shared with TRBD1. Trimming at V came to 5 bases and at J to 2 bases, leaving 5 bases not matched to a gene. In germline, CDR1 is SGHTA, CDR2 FQGNSA. This CDR3 spans 14 amino acids. CDR3: CASSPTDRAYEQYF. In DNA, the CDR3 is TGTGCCAGCAGCCCGACGGACAGGGCCTACGAGCAGTACTTC.

Turning to this clone: Other DNA sequences in this sample translate to the same CDR3. The rearrangement joins TRBV2 to TRBJ1-5; 12 bases match TRBD1. The CDR3 runs 13 residues. Germline V gene data show CDR1 as SNHLY and CDR2 as FYNNEI. V trimming: 6 bases; J trimming: 7 bases; junction bases outside the gene matches: 1. CDR3 DNA: TGTGCCAGCAGGGGACAGGGGGCCCAGCCCCAGCATTTT. It yields the protein CASRGQGAQPQHF.

V and J are TRBV2 and TRBJ1-1; 7 positions agree with TRBD1. Germline CDR1 and CDR2: SNHLY and FYNNEI. J gave up 0 bases and V 9 bases, and 4 bases lay outside the gene matches. The CDR3 covers 13 residues. DNA of the CDR3: TGTGCCAGACCGACAGGGATGAACACTGAAGCTTTCTTT. This translates into CARPTGMNTEAFF.

The sample holds one count of this clone. The chain combines TRBV9 with TRBJ1-2; 10 nucleotides line up with TRBD1. Germline CDR1 and CDR2: SGDLS and YYNGEE. J lost 5 bases, V lost 3 bases, and 7 bases had no gene match. The CDR3 consists of 15 residues. CDR3 protein: CASSAAAGQGYGYTF. The CDR3 DNA follows: TGTGCCAGCAGCGCAGCCGCGGGACAGGGGTATGGCTACACCTTC.

The chain recombines TRBV7-9 with TRBJ1-1; the D gene is possibly TRBD1 (6 bases). This CDR3 has 13 residues. Germline V gene lookup returns CDR1 SEHNR and CDR2 FQNEAQ (reference sequence). V was trimmed by 6 bases and J by 5 bases, leaving 13 bases between them. The CDR3 loop is CASSIGGKTEAFF. CDR3 in DNA: TGTGCCAGCAGTATAGGGGGAAAGACTGAAGCTTTCTTT.

The V gene is TRBV3-1 (or the pseudogene TRBV3-2), the J gene TRBJ2-7; tentatively, D is TRBD2 (6 bases). The CDR3 has 16 residues. Germline-derived CDR1 and CDR2 are LGHDT and YNNKEL (reference sequence). Trimming removed 1 base at V and 3 bases at J, with 16 bases between. CDR3 sequence (DNA): TGTGCCAGCAGCCAAGGACGAGGGACTGGCGGCTACGAGCAGTACTTC. It encodes CASSQGRGTGGYEQYF.

The rearrangement joins TRBV21-1 to TRBJ2-1; the D call in the table, TRBD2, was not verified against the DNA. TRBV21-1 has pseudogene status. The CDR3 is made up of 17 amino acids. CDR3 region: CASSITIGTSDNNEQFF. The CDR3 coding sequence is TGTGCCAGCAGCATAACGATCGGGACTAGCGATAACAATGAGCAGTTCTTC.

The chain uses TRBV6-5 and TRBJ1-5; TRBD1 is a possible D gene (5 bases). V dropped 5 bases and J dropped 3 bases, with 11 bases sitting between them. This CDR3 is 14 amino acids long. Per germline, CDR1 MNHEY and CDR2 SVGAGI. CDR3 bases: TGTGCCAGCAGTCAGCAGGACACCAATCAGCCCCAGCATTTT. As protein: CASSQQDTNQPQHF.

V is TRBV12-5 and J is TRBJ2-5; the D gene is possibly TRBD2 (7 bases). The CDR3 is made up of 14 amino acids. The germline V and J ends were trimmed by 6 bases and 1 base, with 12 bases remaining between them. CDR1 and CDR2 from the germline V gene are LGHNT and FRNRAP. The CDR3 sequence is CASGTGGGQETQYF. Written as DNA, the CDR3 is TGTGCTAGTGGGACGGGGGGCGGCCAAGAGACCCAGTACTTC.

This rearrangement joins TRBV19 to TRBJ1-4, with D possibly being TRBD1 (6 bases). V shed 8 bases and J shed 10 bases, with 17 bases lying between them. Germline loops: CDR1 LNHDA, CDR2 SQIVND (reference sequence). The CDR3 sequence is 13 residues long. As DNA, the CDR3 is TGTGCCAGTTCCCTAACAGGGAAAGGAAAACTGTTTTTT. Translation: CASSLTGKGKLFF. Full variable domain (missing parts from reference TRBV19 and TRBJ1-4): DGGITQSPKYLFRKEGQNVTLSCEQNLNHDAMYWYRQDPGQGLRLIYYSQIVNDFQKGDIAEGYSVSREKKESFPLTVTSAQKNPTAFYLCASSLTGKGKLFFGSGTQLSVL.

The CDR3 is CASSLLQGYTGELFF. For the CDR3, the DNA is TGTGCCAGCAGTTTATTACAGGGGTACACCGGGGAGCTGTTTTTT. V is TRBV28 and J is TRBJ2-2, with 7 nucleotides matching TRBD1. Germline V CDR1 and CDR2: MDHEN, SYDVKM. The CDR3 loop spans 15 amino acids. V shed 1 base, J shed 3 bases, and the junction held 2 bases outside the gene matches.

The genes are TRBV5-1 and TRBJ1-2, with D perhaps TRBD1 (5 bases). The CDR3 consists of 14 residues. Germline loops: CDR1 SGHRS, CDR2 YFSETQ. V lost 2 bases and J 6 bases, leaving 14 bases between the germline ends. The CDR3 reads CASSFGQGPDGYTF. The CDR3 DNA follows: TGCGCCAGCAGCTTCGGCCAGGGTCCCGATGGCTACACCTTC.

The chain combines TRBV2 with TRBJ2-2; D remains unclear. Deletions cut 7 bases from V and 3 bases from J, with 6 bases between. The CDR3 is 12 residues long. CDR1 is SNHLY and CDR2 is FYNNEI in the germline V gene. The CDR3 sequence: CASTLDTGELFF. In DNA form, the CDR3 reads TGTGCCAGCACTTTAGACACCGGGGAGCTGTTTTTT.

The chain couples TRBV15 to TRBJ2-7; D ambiguous. The CDR3 has 14 amino acids. Germline CDR1 reads LNHNV; CDR2 reads YYDKDF (reference sequence). Trimming took off 1 base at V and 3 bases at J, with 10 bases between the two ends. CDR3: CATSRVGSNYEQYF. CDR3 coding DNA: TGTGCCACCAGCAGAGTTGGCTCCAACTACGAGCAGTACTTC. Full variable domain (missing parts from reference TRBV15 and TRBJ2-7): DAMVIQNPRYQVTQFGKPVTLSCSQTLNHNVMYWYQQKSSQAPKLLFHYYDKDFNNEADTPDNFQSRRPNTSFCFLDIRSPGLGDTAMYLCATSRVGSNYEQYFGPGTRLTVT.

The chain carries TRBV14 and TRBJ2-7, with D uncertain. CDR3 size: 13 residues. CDR1 and CDR2 (germline): SGHDN, FVKESK. V lost 1 base and J 3 bases, leaving 7 bases between the germline ends. The CDR3 here is CASSQVYSYEQYF. DNA for the CDR3: TGTGCCAGCAGCCAAGTTTACAGCTACGAGCAGTACTTC. Using reference TRBV14 and TRBJ2-7 for the parts outside the CDR3, the full variable domain is EAGVTQFPSHSVIEKGQTVTLRCDPISGHDNLYWYRRVMGKEIKFLLHFVKESKQDESGMPNNRFLAERTGGTYSTLKVQPAELEDSGVYFCASSQVYSYEQYFGPGTRLTVT.